This T cell receptor beta chain was documented in a study of blood T cell repertoires in COVID-19. Turning to the study itself: Sample material is recorded as cDNA or gDNA derived from T cells, B-cell-depleted T cells, or PBMCs.

Researchers sorted participants into cohorts using their self-reported clinical history. Cohort 3 donors counted as recovered after two negative PCRs, clearance, or resolved symptoms. The assay was immunoSEQ multiplex PCR, and TCRdb's table has in-frame clones only and misses some. The repertoire consists of 400,000 or so clones, with 85% to 90% occurring once and the leading ten covering 1.1%. The sequence derives from a man aged 25-45 years who had recovered from COVID-19. The sample taken for sequencing was PBMCs or T cells enriched from blood (not recorded which).

CDR3 in DNA: TGTGCCAGCAGCTTATGGGGGCGGGAGACCCAGTACTTC. It translates to CASSLWGRETQYF. The rearrangement uses TRBV7-6 and TRBJ2-5, with D maybe TRBD1 (6 bases). This CDR3 has 13 residues. V shed 2 bases and J shed 5 bases, with 9 bases lying between them. The germline V gene encodes CDR1 SGHVS and CDR2 FNYEAQ.